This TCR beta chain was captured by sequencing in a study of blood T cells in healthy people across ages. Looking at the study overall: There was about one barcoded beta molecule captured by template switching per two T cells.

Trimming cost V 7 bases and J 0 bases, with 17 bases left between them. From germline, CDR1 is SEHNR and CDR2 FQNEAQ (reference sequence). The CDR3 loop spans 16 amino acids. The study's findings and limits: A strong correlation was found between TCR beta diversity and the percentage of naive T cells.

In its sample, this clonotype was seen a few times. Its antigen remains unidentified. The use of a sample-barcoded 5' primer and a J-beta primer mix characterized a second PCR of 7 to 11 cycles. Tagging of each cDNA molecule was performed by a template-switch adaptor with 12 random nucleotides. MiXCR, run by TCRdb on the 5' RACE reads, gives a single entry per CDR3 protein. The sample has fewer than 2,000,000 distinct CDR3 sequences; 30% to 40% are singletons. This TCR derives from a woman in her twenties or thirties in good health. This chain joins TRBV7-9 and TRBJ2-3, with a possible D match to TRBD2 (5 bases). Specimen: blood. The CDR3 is CASTAVTLASTDTQYF. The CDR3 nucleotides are TGTGCCAGCACCGCCGTTACGCTAGCTAGCACAGATACGCAGTATTTT.